Detailed here is one TCR beta chain. CDR3 length equals 12 residues. The trim removed 5 bases at V and 7 bases at J, leaving 5 bases unmatched. From germline, CDR1 is SGHAT and CDR2 FQDESV (reference sequence). These data originate in a study of beta chain features in type 1 diabetes. What was sequenced were expressed TCRB transcripts, since all of the isolated RNA had been reverse transcribed. Clones were sequenced by immunoSEQ multiplex PCR, and TCRdb holds only the in-frame ones, with some missing. The repertoire holds approximately 120,000 clones, with 30% to 40% as singletons. The chain combines TRBV11-1 with TRBJ2-7; 7 nucleotides line up with TRBD1. This clonotype was sampled from a woman younger than 35 in good health. Material: stem cell memory CD4+ T cells from blood. This CDR3 is CASSMDRREQYF. The CDR3 DNA reads as TGTGCCAGCAGCATGGACAGGAGGGAGCAGTACTTC.